This T cell receptor (beta chain) was sequenced in a study of cytomegalovirus exposure and HLA in healthy donors. Findings and caveats of the study: Reportedly, cytomegalovirus status was diagnosed with high sensitivity and specificity. According to a subsequent analysis, TCR clusters from the first cohort were inclined to appear together in the roughly 120 validation repertoires.

To note about this clone: The antigen is undetermined.

The CDR3 runs to 14 residues. V lost 8 bases, J lost 6 bases, and 8 bases stayed unmatched. CDR1 and CDR2 from the germline V gene are LNHDA and SQIVND (reference sequence). Libraries were prepared by immunoSEQ multiplex PCR; TCRdb keeps only in-frame clonotypes and omits some of them. The sample consists of about 79,000 clones, 93% of them appearing once. The clonotype originates from a young woman in good health and CMV-seronegative. The sample was PBMCs. The chain has TRBV19 and TRBJ1-5; 9 bases are a match to TRBD1. The CDR3 region is CASWGTGFPQPQHF. As DNA, the CDR3 is TGTGCCAGTTGGGGGACAGGGTTTCCTCAGCCCCAGCATTTT.